Shown below are 18 T cell receptor beta chains from a single sample sequenced in a study of blood T cell repertoires in COVID-19. Assay used: immunoSEQ multiplex PCR; TCRdb lists only in-frame clones, some missing. Counted here are about 250,000 clones, 70% to 90% occurring once; the ten biggest clones make up under 2%. The sample consisted of PBMCs or T cells enriched from blood (not recorded which). These receptors came from a man aged 35 to 55 who had recovered from COVID-19.

This chain connects TRBV9 to TRBJ2-1, with 8 nucleotides matching TRBD2. The V gene end was trimmed by 2 bases and the J gene end by 0 bases; junction bases not matched to a gene: 1. The germline V gene encodes CDR1 SGDLS and CDR2 YYNGEE. The CDR3 sequence is 15 residues long. In nucleotides, the CDR3 is TGTGCCAGCAGCGTCGGGACTAGCTCCTACAATGAGCAGTTCTTC. Translation: CASSVGTSSYNEQFF. The full variable domain, in which reference TRBV9 and TRBJ2-1 provide the parts outside the CDR3, is DSGVTQTPKHLITATGQRVTLRCSPRSGDLSVYWYQQSLDQGLQFLIQYYNGEERAKGNILERFSAQQFPDLHSELNLSSLELGDSALYFCASSVGTSSYNEQFFGPGTRLTVL.

The J gene is TRBJ1-6, the V gene TRBV7-2, with 7 bases lining up with TRBD1. Germline CDR1 reads SGHTA; CDR2 reads FQGNSA. J gave up 1 base and V 5 bases, and 2 bases lay outside the gene matches. This CDR3 spans 15 amino acids. CDR3 loop: CASSTGESYNSPLHF. The CDR3 DNA follows: TGTGCCAGCAGCACAGGGGAATCCTATAATTCACCCCTCCACTTT.

In nucleotides, the CDR3 is TGTGCCAGCAGTCGGGACTACACGGCGTCGGAGCAGTTCTTC. Its protein product is CASSRDYTASEQFF. This sequence joins TRBV7-2 and TRBJ2-1; 7 bases line up with TRBD2. This CDR3 comprises 14 residues. Trimming took 6 bases from V and 10 from J; bases not matched to a gene: 12. Germline V lookup: CDR1 SGHTA, CDR2 FQGNSA.

DNA of the CDR3: TGCGCCAGCAGCCCGTTGGGGACTAGCGAACTTGAGCAGTTCTTC. Translated, it gives CASSPLGTSELEQFF. The chain recombines TRBV5-1 with TRBJ2-1; 10 positions match TRBD2. V lost 4 bases and J lost 9; bases outside the gene matches: 10. In germline, CDR1 is SGHRS, CDR2 YFSETQ. The CDR3 covers 15 residues. Drawing the rest from reference TRBV5-1 and TRBJ2-1, the complete variable domain is KAGVTQTPRYLIKTRGQQVTLSCSPISGHRSVSWYQQTPGQGLQFLFEYFSETQRNKGNFPGRFSGRQFSNSRSEMNVSTLELGDSALYLCASSPLGTSELEQFFGPGTRLTVL.

The chain recombines TRBV7-6 with TRBJ1-1; D unclear. The CDR3 loop spans 15 amino acids. V gave up 0 bases and J gave up 0 bases, with 8 bases separating them. Looked up from germline, CDR1 is SGHVS and CDR2 is FNYEAQ. In DNA, the CDR3 is TGTGCCAGCAGCTTAGCACCCGAGATGAACACTGAAGCTTTCTTT. Amino acid sequence: CASSLAPEMNTEAFF.

The chain employs TRBV19 and TRBJ2-7; D unclear. V shed 1 base and J shed 1 base, with 8 bases lying between them. Germline assignment: CDR1 LNHDA and CDR2 SQIVND (reference sequence). This CDR3 is 14 amino acids long. The CDR3 sequence is CASSIGGLSYEQYF. CDR3 nucleotides: TGTGCCAGTAGTATAGGCGGCCTTTCCTACGAGCAGTACTTC.

This chain links TRBV9 with TRBJ1-1; possible D gene TRBD1, 5 bases. This CDR3 contains 13 residues. V was pared by 0 bases and J by 8 bases, with 11 bases between. Germline values: CDR1 SGDLS, CDR2 YYNGEE. CDR3 sequence reads: CASSVGDGGEAFF. CDR3 nucleotide sequence: TGTGCCAGCAGCGTAGGGGACGGAGGGGAAGCTTTCTTT.

The count of this clone is one. This chain links TRBV18 with TRBJ2-7; TRBD2 is a possible D gene (6 bases). V was clipped by 3 bases and J by 2 bases, with 8 bases between them. The germline CDR1 and CDR2 sequences are KGHSH and LQKENI. This CDR3 has 13 amino acids. This CDR3 is CASSPAGTYEQYF. In DNA form, the CDR3 reads TGTGCCAGCTCACCGGCGGGGACCTACGAGCAGTACTTC.

In its sample, this clone was seen once. The chain is built from TRBV6-6 and TRBJ2-3; possible D gene TRBD1, 5 bases. Trimming removed 6 bases from V and 1 base from J, with 17 bases in between. Germline V gene lookup returns CDR1 MNHNY and CDR2 SVGAGI (reference sequence). The CDR3 has 16 amino acids. The CDR3 nucleotides read TGTGCCAGCAGGGGGTTTCCGAGACAGCGCACAGATACGCAGTATTTT. This encodes CASRGFPRQRTDTQYF.

The chain employs TRBV5-1 and TRBJ2-5; TRBD1 might be the D (5 bases). Germline V gene sequence: CDR1 SGHRS, CDR2 YFSETQ. V gave up 4 bases and J gave up 3 bases, with 13 bases separating them. The CDR3 runs to 14 residues. The CDR3 DNA is TGCGCCAGCAGCAAATGGGAAGGGGAAGAGACCCAGTACTTC. This encodes CASSKWEGEETQYF.

The V and J genes are TRBV6-5 and TRBJ2-2; D is possibly TRBD1 (6 bases). Trimming took off 5 bases at V and 9 bases at J, with 19 bases between the two ends. The CDR3 totals 15 residues. From germline, CDR1 is MNHEY and CDR2 SVGAGI. CDR3 in amino acids: CASSKRAGVSWELFF. The CDR3 DNA is TGTGCCAGCAGTAAAAGGGCAGGGGTGTCGTGGGAGCTGTTTTTT.

The V and J genes are TRBV7-2 and TRBJ2-2; D uncertain. V was shortened by 1 base and J by 4 bases, with 7 bases between the two germline ends. This CDR3 contains 14 residues. Germline V gives CDR1 SGHTA, CDR2 FQGNSA. CDR3 sequence reads: CASSLVLSTGELFF. The DNA for the CDR3 is TGTGCCAGCAGCTTAGTTCTGAGCACCGGGGAGCTGTTTTTT.

This rearrangement joins TRBV7-9 to TRBJ1-4; possibly TRBD1 for D (5 bases). CDR3 length: 17 residues. Germline assignment: CDR1 SEHNR and CDR2 FQNEAQ (reference sequence). The V and J ends lost 1 base and 4 bases respectively, with 16 bases between them. The CDR3 nucleotides read TGTGCCAGCAGCTTAGGGGCCTCCGGGGGAGGTAATGAAAAACTGTTTTTT. It codes for CASSLGASGGGNEKLFF.

This rearrangement joins TRBV27 to TRBJ1-1; unclear D gene. CDR3 length: 13 residues. Trimming cost V 2 bases and J 6 bases, with 10 bases left between them. Germline V gene sequence: CDR1 MNHEY, CDR2 SMNVEV (reference sequence). The CDR3 region has the DNA TGTGCCAGCAGTTTAAGCCTGATGTCTGAAGCTTTCTTT. It encodes CASSLSLMSEAFF.

This chain links TRBV5-1 with TRBJ2-1, with 8 nucleotides matching TRBD2. CDR3 length equals 15 residues. CDR1 and CDR2 from the germline V gene are SGHRS and YFSETQ. J was trimmed by 5 bases and V by 4 bases; bases with no gene match: 8. The CDR3 reads CASSGPGTRDNEQFF. CDR3 bases: TGCGCCAGCAGCGGGCCCGGGACTAGGGACAATGAGCAGTTCTTC. The full variable domain, rest sourced from reference TRBV5-1 and TRBJ2-1, is KAGVTQTPRYLIKTRGQQVTLSCSPISGHRSVSWYQQTPGQGLQFLFEYFSETQRNKGNFPGRFSGRQFSNSRSEMNVSTLELGDSALYLCASSGPGTRDNEQFFGPGTRLTVL.

V and J are TRBV28 and TRBJ2-2; TRBD2 matches 8 bases. The V gene end was trimmed by 7 bases and the J gene end by 0 bases; junction bases not matched to a gene: 1. Germline assignment: CDR1 MDHEN and CDR2 SYDVKM. The CDR3 covers 14 residues. CDR3 region: CASTGGANTGELFF. In DNA form, the CDR3 reads TGTGCCAGCACCGGGGGGGCGAACACCGGGGAGCTGTTTTTT.

This chain uses TRBV3-1 (or the pseudogene TRBV3-2) with TRBJ2-7, with 7 bases matching TRBD2. From germline, CDR1 is LGHDT and CDR2 YNNKEL (reference sequence). The V segment lost 5 bases and the J segment 7 bases; nucleotides outside the gene matches: 11. This CDR3 has 14 amino acids. The CDR3: CASSYVGLAVEQYF. The CDR3 DNA follows: TGTGCCAGCAGCTATGTAGGTCTAGCGGTAGAGCAGTACTTC.

The J gene is TRBJ2-7, the V gene TRBV30; D is perhaps TRBD1 (7 bases). Trimming removed 5 bases from V and 4 bases from J, with 15 bases in between. This CDR3 spans 13 amino acids. CDR1 GTSNPN and CDR2 SVGIG come from the germline V gene (reference sequence). The CDR3 DNA sequence: TGTGCCTGGGCCAGGGGGGTTGGGTACGAGCAGTACTTC. Translation: CAWARGVGYEQYF.